One sample yielded the 32 T cell receptor beta chains listed below, sequenced in a study of PD-1 blockade in classical Hodgkin lymphoma. Relapses following autologous stem cell transplantation were seen in all patients, with brentuximab vedotin exposure varying. The method was immunoSEQ multiplex PCR; TCRdb's version includes in-frame clones alone and lacks a portion of them. This table has some 23,000 clones, around 70% appearing once. The sequencing used peripheral blood mononuclear cells (PBMCs), collected at baseline. These TCRs come from a human donor with classical Hodgkin lymphoma.

V is TRBV27 and J is TRBJ2-7; D uncertain. With 2 bases removed from V and 3 bases from J, the gap between germline ends came to 11 bases. Per the germline V gene, CDR1 is MNHEY and CDR2 is SMNVEV (reference sequence). The CDR3 is 14 residues long. The CDR3 region has the DNA TGTGCCAGCAGTTTAGTCGGTCCTTTCTACGAGCAGTACTTC. As protein: CASSLVGPFYEQYF.

The V gene is TRBV11-2, the J gene TRBJ2-5, with D possibly being TRBD2 (6 bases). Germline CDR1 and CDR2: SGHAT and FQNNGV. CDR3 length: 15 amino acids. V shed 1 base and J shed 4 bases, with 13 bases lying between them. This chain's CDR3 is CASSLGASEGETQYF. The CDR3 bases are TGTGCCAGCAGCTTAGGGGCTAGCGAGGGAGAGACCCAGTACTTC. The full variable domain, completed using reference TRBV11-2 and TRBJ2-5, is EAGVAQSPRYKIIEKRQSVAFWCNPISGHATLYWYQQILGQGPKLLIQFQNNGVVDDSQLPKDRFSAERLKGVDSTLKIQPAKLEDSAVYLCASSLGASEGETQYFGPGTRLLVL.

This clone occurred once. The rearrangement links TRBV19 to TRBJ2-6, with D unresolved. Trimming removed 3 bases from V and 4 bases from J, with 10 bases in between. In germline, CDR1 is LNHDA, CDR2 SQIVND (reference sequence). CDR3 length equals 15 residues. The CDR3, as DNA: TGTGCCAGTAGTATTGCCGACCTCGGGGCCAACGTCCTGACTTTC. Translated: CASSIADLGANVLTF. The variable domain in full, with the rest retrieved from reference TRBV19 and TRBJ2-6, is DGGITQSPKYLFRKEGQNVTLSCEQNLNHDAMYWYRQDPGQGLRLIYYSQIVNDFQKGDIAEGYSVSREKKESFPLTVTSAQKNPTAFYLCASSIADLGANVLTFGAGSRLTVL.

CDR3 DNA: TGTGCCACCAGCAGAGAACCAGCCGACTACGAGCAGTACTTC. Translated, it gives CATSREPADYEQYF. The chain uses TRBV15 and TRBJ2-7; D ambiguous. Germline values: CDR1 LNHNV, CDR2 YYDKDF (reference sequence). V was pared by 0 bases and J by 3 bases, with 9 bases between. The CDR3 has 14 residues.

The chain couples TRBV7-9 to TRBJ1-5; D unclear. The CDR3 spans 12 residues. The germline V and J ends were trimmed by 3 bases and 6 bases, with 6 bases remaining between them. CDR1 is SEHNR and CDR2 is FQNEAQ in the germline V gene (reference sequence). For the CDR3, the DNA is TGTGCCAGCAGCTTGGGCGGTCAGCCCCAGCATTTT. It yields the protein CASSLGGQPQHF.

CDR3 nucleotide sequence: TGTGCCAGTAGTATAGAGGACCACGCTCCCGGGGAGCTGTTTTTT. Its protein product is CASSIEDHAPGELFF. V usage is TRBV19 and J usage is TRBJ2-2; D call uncertain. This CDR3 is built from 15 residues. Germline V gene sequence: CDR1 LNHDA, CDR2 SQIVND (reference sequence). V dropped 0 bases and J dropped 6 bases, with 11 bases sitting between them. Combining the CDR3 with reference TRBV19 and TRBJ2-2 gives the whole variable domain DGGITQSPKYLFRKEGQNVTLSCEQNLNHDAMYWYRQDPGQGLRLIYYSQIVNDFQKGDIAEGYSVSREKKESFPLTVTSAQKNPTAFYLCASSIEDHAPGELFFGEGSRLTVL.

This clone was found once. The CDR3 protein is CASSSRDIRSYEQYF. The CDR3 region has the DNA TGTGCCAGCAGCAGCCGGGACATACGATCCTACGAGCAGTACTTC. The chain couples TRBV7-9 to TRBJ2-7; a weak D match, TRBD1 (6 bases). The V end was cut by 5 bases, the J end by 1 base, with 15 bases between. Germline V CDR1 and CDR2: SEHNR, FQNEAQ (reference sequence). CDR3 size: 15 residues.

The chain recombines TRBV6-5 with TRBJ2-7; D unresolved. This CDR3 is built from 13 residues. The germline V gene encodes CDR1 MNHEY and CDR2 SVGAGI. Trimming shortened V by 5 bases and J by 0 bases, and 8 bases separated the two germline ends. DNA of the CDR3: TGTGCCAGCAGTGGCGGTTACTCCTACGAGCAGTACTTC. It yields the protein CASSGGYSYEQYF.

This chain uses TRBV27 with TRBJ2-7, with D hard to call. This CDR3 is built from 17 residues. Per germline, CDR1 MNHEY and CDR2 SMNVEV (reference sequence). Trimming took 0 bases from V and 0 from J, leaving 15 bases between them. CDR3 nucleotides: TGTGCCAGCAGTTTATCCTCCCGGGTATTGGGCTCCTACGAGCAGTACTTC. Residues: CASSLSSRVLGSYEQYF.

In its sample, this clone ranks as medium-sized (0.01 to 0.1%). The chain recombines TRBV11-2 with TRBJ1-1; possibly TRBD1 for D (5 bases). CDR1 is SGHAT and CDR2 is FQNNGV in the germline V gene. Trimming shortened V by 8 bases and J by 2 bases, and 9 bases separated the two germline ends. The CDR3 is 12 amino acids. The CDR3 loop is CASRGDNTEAFF. CDR3 coding DNA: TGTGCCAGCCGAGGGGATAACACTGAAGCTTTCTTT. The full variable domain, completed using reference TRBV11-2 and TRBJ1-1, is EAGVAQSPRYKIIEKRQSVAFWCNPISGHATLYWYQQILGQGPKLLIQFQNNGVVDDSQLPKDRFSAERLKGVDSTLKIQPAKLEDSAVYLCASRGDNTEAFFGQGTRLTVV.

V gene TRBV19 combines with J gene TRBJ2-2, with D perhaps matching TRBD2 (7 bases). The CDR3 covers 15 residues. Germline V gene lookup returns CDR1 LNHDA and CDR2 SQIVND (reference sequence). The V end was cut by 3 bases, the J end by 5 bases, with 13 bases between. The CDR3 sequence is CASSIGGRGTGELFF. The CDR3 coding sequence is TGTGCCAGTAGTATCGGGGGGCGCGGGACCGGGGAGCTGTTTTTT. The entire variable domain, with the rest obtained from reference TRBV19 and TRBJ2-2, is as follows: DGGITQSPKYLFRKEGQNVTLSCEQNLNHDAMYWYRQDPGQGLRLIYYSQIVNDFQKGDIAEGYSVSREKKESFPLTVTSAQKNPTAFYLCASSIGGRGTGELFFGEGSRLTVL.

The sample holds one count of this clone. The V and J genes are TRBV5-1 and TRBJ1-6; the D gene is possibly TRBD1 (5 bases). CDR1 and CDR2 from the germline V gene are SGHRS and YFSETQ. The CDR3 contains 14 residues. The V gene lost 0 bases and the J gene lost 8 bases, with 9 bases spanning the gap. The CDR3 nucleotides are TGCGCCAGCAGCTTGGACAGGACTGATTCACCCCTCCACTTT. Its translation is CASSLDRTDSPLHF. Based on the CDR3 plus reference TRBV5-1 and TRBJ1-6, the full variable domain is KAGVTQTPRYLIKTRGQQVTLSCSPISGHRSVSWYQQTPGQGLQFLFEYFSETQRNKGNFPGRFSGRQFSNSRSEMNVSTLELGDSALYLCASSLDRTDSPLHFGNGTRLTVT.

The rearrangement joins TRBV7-8 to TRBJ2-7; tentatively, D is TRBD1 or TRBD2 (6 bases each). In germline, CDR1 is SGHVS, CDR2 FQNEAQ. Trimming left V 5 bases short and J 4 bases short, with 18 bases between. This CDR3 comprises 15 residues. The CDR3 loop is CASSAERGHNYEQYF. The CDR3 nucleotides read TGTGCCAGCAGCGCGGAACGGGGGCACAATTACGAGCAGTACTTC.

This clone showed up just once. This chain connects TRBV20-1 to TRBJ2-7, with D unclear. V was pared by 6 bases and J by 5 bases, with 8 bases between. The CDR3 consists of 10 residues. Germline assignment: CDR1 DFQATT and CDR2 SNEGSKA (reference sequence). This CDR3 reads CSATQHEQYF. CDR3 DNA sequence: TGCAGTGCCACCCAGCACGAGCAGTACTTC.

This clone has only a few counts. In DNA form, the CDR3 reads TGTGCCAGCAGCCCTTCAAACAGAATTGGCGATGAGCAGTTCTTC. Its translation: CASSPSNRIGDEQFF. The J gene is TRBJ2-1, the V gene TRBV7-9; D remains unclear. Per the germline V gene, CDR1 is SEHNR and CDR2 is FQNEAQ (reference sequence). The CDR3 sequence is 15 residues long. The germline V and J ends were trimmed by 5 bases and 8 bases, with 19 bases remaining between them.

This chain connects TRBV15 to TRBJ2-7; D is possibly TRBD2 (6 bases). The germline V and J ends were trimmed by 0 bases and 0 bases, with 12 bases remaining between them. The CDR3 is 16 residues long. In germline, CDR1 is LNHNV, CDR2 YYDKDF (reference sequence). The CDR3 region is CATSRDLSSASYEQYF. The CDR3 DNA sequence: TGTGCCACCAGCAGAGATCTGTCTAGCGCCTCCTACGAGCAGTACTTC. The full variable domain, completed using reference TRBV15 and TRBJ2-7, is DAMVIQNPRYQVTQFGKPVTLSCSQTLNHNVMYWYQQKSSQAPKLLFHYYDKDFNNEADTPDNFQSRRPNTSFCFLDIRSPGLGDTAMYLCATSRDLSSASYEQYFGPGTRLTVT.

The J gene is TRBJ2-7, the V gene TRBV4-1, with D tentatively TRBD1 or TRBD2 (6 bases each). V was trimmed by 2 bases and J by 5 bases, leaving 13 bases between them. From germline, CDR1 is MGHRA and CDR2 YSYEKL. This CDR3 contains 14 residues. The CDR3 DNA is TGCGCCAGCAGCCAATTTGAGGGGGGCCACGAGCAGTACTTC. Translation: CASSQFEGGHEQYF.

The chain couples TRBV9 to TRBJ1-3; D uncertain. Germline CDR1 is SGDLS and CDR2 is YYNGEE. This CDR3 comprises 14 residues. Trimming left V 0 bases short and J 8 bases short, with 12 bases between. The CDR3 here is CASSVESVGDTIYF. DNA for the CDR3: TGTGCCAGCAGCGTAGAGTCAGTTGGGGACACCATATATTTT.

V and J are TRBV27 and TRBJ2-5; 7 bases fit TRBD1. With V trimmed by 4 bases and J by 5 bases, 13 bases remained unmatched. Germline-derived CDR1 and CDR2 are MNHEY and SMNVEV (reference sequence). The CDR3 runs to 16 residues. CDR3 loop: CASSSRGGSRPETQYF. The CDR3, as DNA: TGTGCCAGCAGTTCCCGAGGGGGCTCCCGCCCGGAGACCCAGTACTTC.

The rearrangement links TRBV30 to TRBJ2-7; weak D call: TRBD2 (6 bases). The CDR3 contains 15 residues. Deletions cut 1 base from V and 4 bases from J, with 17 bases between. Germline V CDR1 and CDR2: GTSNPN, SVGIG (reference sequence). This chain's CDR3 is CAWSASRDFRYEQYF. Written as DNA, the CDR3 is TGTGCCTGGAGTGCCTCAAGGGACTTTAGGTACGAGCAGTACTTC.

The rearrangement uses TRBV2 and TRBJ2-7; 9 positions agree with TRBD2. Per the germline V gene, CDR1 is SNHLY and CDR2 is FYNNEI. The CDR3 has 16 amino acids. With V trimmed by 2 bases and J by 2 bases, 7 bases remained unmatched. In DNA form, the CDR3 reads TGTGCCAGCAGTGAAAGGGCGCCTAGCGGGGCCTACGAGCAGTACTTC. Its protein product is CASSERAPSGAYEQYF.

In the case of this clone: An end of the junction differs from the germline gene, which may be a read error. The CDR3 bases are TGTGCCAGCAGTCCAGAAGCGGCTGAGGGTACCCTCTCCCACGAGCAGTACTTC. This encodes CASSPEAAEGTLSHEQYF. The chain carries TRBV6-7 and TRBJ2-7; a possible D gene is TRBD2 (5 bases). TRBV6-7 is assigned to the ORF class and has an uncertain function. The CDR3 spans 18 residues.

The CDR3 protein is CASSYGPQQETQYF. The CDR3 nucleotides read TGTGCCAGCAGTTACGGCCCCCAGCAAGAGACCCAGTACTTC. The genes are TRBV6-6 and TRBJ2-5, with D unclear. V gave up 2 bases and J gave up 2 bases, with 9 bases separating them. The CDR3 consists of 14 residues. Germline lookup yields CDR1 MNHNY and CDR2 SVGAGI (reference sequence).

The chain couples TRBV11-3 to TRBJ2-1; the D gene is possibly TRBD2 (5 bases). Germline loops: CDR1 SGHNT, CDR2 YENEEA. Deletions cut 5 bases from V and 8 bases from J, with 13 bases between. This CDR3 has 13 amino acids. CDR3 region: CASSPTTGYEQFF. CDR3 nucleotides: TGTGCCAGCAGCCCCACCACGGGGTATGAGCAGTTCTTC.

The CDR3 here is CASSRGGKLFF. The DNA of the CDR3 is TGTGCCAGCAGCCGTGGCGGAAAACTGTTTTTT. The chain combines TRBV2 with TRBJ1-4; the D is unclear. V was shortened by 6 bases and J by 10 bases, with 9 bases between the two germline ends. This CDR3 is 11 amino acids long. The germline CDR1 and CDR2 sequences are SNHLY and FYNNEI.

The V call is TRBV5-1, the J call TRBJ1-1; D not resolved. With 2 bases removed from V and 8 bases from J, the gap between germline ends came to 7 bases. The V gene's germline CDR1 is SGHRS and CDR2 YFSETQ. The CDR3 loop spans 11 amino acids. The CDR3 nucleotides read TGCGCCAGCAGCTTAGAGGCAGAAGCTTTCTTT. It is translated as CASSLEAEAFF.

This rearrangement joins TRBV2 to TRBJ1-4; D is unclear. The germline V gene has CDR1 SNHLY and CDR2 FYNNEI. The CDR3 sequence is 12 residues long. V was clipped by 8 bases and J by 11 bases, with 15 bases between them. The CDR3 DNA reads as TGTGCCAGCTCGGGAAGCGGGAGCAAACTGTTTTTT. Its protein is CASSGSGSKLFF.

The V gene is TRBV9, the J gene TRBJ1-2; D is uncertain. The CDR3 is 13 amino acids. The V gene's germline CDR1 is SGDLS and CDR2 YYNGEE. Trimming removed 4 bases from V and 7 bases from J, with 14 bases in between. The CDR3: CASSPLEGSGYTF. The DNA of the CDR3 is TGTGCCAGCAGCCCTCTCGAGGGAAGTGGCTACACCTTC. Filled out from reference TRBV9 and TRBJ1-2, the complete variable domain reads DSGVTQTPKHLITATGQRVTLRCSPRSGDLSVYWYQQSLDQGLQFLIQYYNGEERAKGNILERFSAQQFPDLHSELNLSSLELGDSALYFCASSPLEGSGYTFGSGTRLTVV.

This clone is labeled as medium-sized. The gene calls are TRBV5-1 and TRBJ1-5; D might be TRBD1 (6 bases). CDR1 and CDR2 (germline): SGHRS, YFSETQ. Trimming left V 3 bases short and J 3 bases short, with 13 bases between. This CDR3 contains 15 residues. The CDR3 DNA reads as TGCGCCAGCAGCTCGACCACAGGGCCCAATCAGCCCCAGCATTTT. Translation gives CASSSTTGPNQPQHF.

V and J are TRBV30 and TRBJ2-7; 11 bases line up with TRBD2. Trimming at V came to 4 bases and at J to 3 bases, leaving 8 bases not matched to a gene. The CDR3 is 15 amino acids. CDR1 and CDR2 (germline): GTSNPN, SVGIG (reference sequence). CDR3 nucleotide sequence: TGTGCCTGGAATAGCGGGGGGGCCGTCGTCTACGAGCAGTACTTC. As protein: CAWNSGGAVVYEQYF.

The chain's CDR3 is CASSLVAGGTGELFF. DNA of the CDR3: TGTGCCAGCAGCTTAGTGGCAGGGGGCACCGGGGAGCTGTTTTTT. The genes are TRBV7-9 and TRBJ2-2, with TRBD1 identical over 7 bases. CDR3 length: 15 residues. Germline V gives CDR1 SEHNR, CDR2 FQNEAQ (reference sequence). The J segment lost 4 bases and the V segment lost 1 base, leaving 3 bases of the junction unmatched.

There are a few counts of this clone. The DNA of the CDR3 is TGTGCCAGCAGCATCGGACAGGGGGGAAATTCACCCCTCCACTTT. Translated: CASSIGQGGNSPLHF. The chain carries TRBV7-9 and TRBJ1-6; 10 bases map to TRBD1. The CDR3 is 15 amino acids. V lost 5 bases, J lost 7 bases, and 5 bases stayed unmatched. Germline CDR1 SEHNR, CDR2 FQNEAQ (reference sequence).